A selection of T cell receptor beta chains follows, all from one sample in a study of blood T cells in healthy people across ages. Via MiXCR, TCRdb re-called the 5' RACE reads, giving one row per CDR3 protein. The repertoire has about 1 million distinct CDR3 sequences, about 25% of them found once; the top ten carry about 0.69%. The same specimen was also included in a second study, on T cells of mothers and their children.

The sequencing sample was made of blood. These receptors originate from a girl under 10 years old in good health. CDR3s leave out the opening cysteine and the closing phenylalanine or tryptophan. Fields, in order: clone size, V gene, J gene, CDR3 protein. The size entry is marked missing in some rows and otherwise reads once, few, many or a size class.

NA,TRBV7-9,TRBJ1-4,ASSSTELTTNEKLF
few,TRBV28,TRBJ2-5,ASSTRRGLEEQY
NA,TRBV20-1,NA,SAFTGTGDYEQY
NA,TRBV27,TRBJ2-3,ASSLIPAGGTDTQY
NA,TRBV15,TRBJ2-5,ATSGYREKETQY
NA,TRBV12-3/TRBV12-4,NA,ASSLREGQAHEQY
few,TRBV29-1,TRBJ1-2,SVLGANYGYT
few,TRBV11-1,NA,ASSLGVADEQF
NA,TRBV29-1,NA,SIKDYPGTSYEQF
few,TRBV9,TRBJ1-1,ASSEATGDTEAF
few,TRBV24-1,NA,ATSDWVYNEQF
NA,TRBV6-1,TRBJ1-3,ASSGGVAGSGNTIY
few,TRBV20-1,NA,SARGGAFTNEQF
few,TRBV5-1,TRBJ1-4,ASSAQGGNEKLF
NA,TRBV29-1,TRBJ2-5,SVGVYWGETQY
few,TRBV7-9,TRBJ2-3,ASSPPHGQGQKY
NA,TRBV15,TRBJ1-1,ATSPVGGTTEAF
NA,TRBV20-1,NA,SASPALTYEQY
NA,TRBV7-7,TRBJ2-7,ASSLGLSGSYEQY
NA,TRBV6-5,TRBJ1-4,ASSPSVTNEKLF
NA,TRBV28,TRBJ2-7,ASRTSGQSSYEQY
NA,TRBV11-1,NA,ASSLGPFLYNEQF
NA,TRBV6-1,TRBJ1-6,ASSEDSPTFNSPLH
NA,TRBV11-2,TRBJ2-1,ASSRLAETFSEQF
NA,TRBV11-2,TRBJ1-2,ASLLPGYT
few,TRBV3-1,TRBJ1-4,ASSRDRAITTNEKLF
NA,TRBV7-9,TRBJ2-7,ASSLEGSEQY
NA,TRBV7-9,TRBJ2-5,ASSSGSGEETQY
once,TRBV4-3,TRBJ1-4,ASSQQNTYNEKLF
NA,TRBV19,TRBJ1-6,ASREGGVSPLH
once,TRBV28,TRBJ1-4,ASSLGGSEEKLF
few,TRBV27,NA,ASSYISDDNEQF
NA,TRBV29-1,TRBJ2-6,SVDEGGGANVLT
few,TRBV29-1,TRBJ2-5,SVEDGTAQETQY
NA,TRBV7-2,TRBJ1-5,ASSLSPGGYQPQH
NA,TRBV10-2,TRBJ1-6,ASSENRDLGGPLH
NA,TRBV10-3,TRBJ1-2,AISESNRGNYGYT
NA,TRBV6-5,NA,ASSLDRGHLYEQY
NA,TRBV25-1,TRBJ2-5,ASSEYGASKETQY
few,TRBV20-1,TRBJ2-1,SASLAGGNEQF
NA,TRBV12-3/TRBV12-4,TRBJ2-7,ASSLWWDSSYEQY
NA,TRBV27,TRBJ1-6,ASSPLGVGTPLH
NA,TRBV7-8,NA,ASSTSGRAVGETQY
few,TRBV4-3,TRBJ1-4,ASSRDGTGGEKLF
NA,TRBV13,NA,ASSGQLQLNEQF